This T cell receptor beta chain emerged from a study of cytomegalovirus exposure and HLA in healthy donors. Study-wide findings and caveats: Altogether, 150 or so TCR beta chains were recorded as cytomegalovirus-associated. Information on immune exposure was restricted to one variable (CMV serostatus).

Germline-derived CDR1 and CDR2 are SGHTA and FQGNSA. The length of the CDR3 is 14 residues. V lost 2 bases to trimming and J lost 3 bases; unmatched junction nucleotides: 4. In the PCR, 60 Vbeta and 13 Jbeta primers were used. Only in-frame clones appear in the TCRdb table, and some are missing; sequencing was by immunoSEQ multiplex PCR. The sample carries approximately 100,000 clones, 79% recorded once. About this clone: Its matching antigen is unknown.

This sequence joins TRBV7-2 and TRBJ2-7; 7 bases agree with TRBD1. The sequenced sample consisted of PBMCs. The TCR was taken from a female donor in good health and CMV-seropositive. As DNA, the CDR3 is TGTGCCAGCAGCTTATTTAGGGGGCTCTACGAGCAGTACTTC. Its translation: CASSLFRGLYEQYF.